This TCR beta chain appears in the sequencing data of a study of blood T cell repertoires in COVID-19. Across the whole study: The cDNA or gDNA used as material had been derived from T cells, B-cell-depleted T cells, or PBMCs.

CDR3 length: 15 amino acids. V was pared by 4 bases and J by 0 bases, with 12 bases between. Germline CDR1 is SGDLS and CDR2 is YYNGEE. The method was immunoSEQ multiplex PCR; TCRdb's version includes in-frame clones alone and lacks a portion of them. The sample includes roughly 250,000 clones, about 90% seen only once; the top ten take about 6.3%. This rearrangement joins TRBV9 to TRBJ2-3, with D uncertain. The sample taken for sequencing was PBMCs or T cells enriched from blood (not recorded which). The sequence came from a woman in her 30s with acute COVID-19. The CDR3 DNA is TGTGCCAGCAGCCCCCAGCAACTAAGCACAGATACGCAGTATTTT. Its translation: CASSPQQLSTDTQYF.